A single sample gave rise to the 18 T cell receptor beta chains below, sequenced in a study of blood T cell repertoires in COVID-19. TCRdb keeps only in-frame clones here, not all; method: immunoSEQ multiplex PCR. The sample lists 310,000 or so clones; approximately 83% were seen once. Sequencing input: peripheral blood. These receptor sequences come from a woman aged 25 to 39 who had recovered from COVID-19.

The chain recombines TRBV7-6 with TRBJ2-5; 8 nucleotides line up with TRBD1. Looked up from germline, CDR1 is SGHVS and CDR2 is FNYEAQ. V lost 1 base and J lost 5; bases outside the gene matches: 6. The CDR3 has 15 residues. The CDR3 bases are TGTGCCAGCAGCTTAGTGTCAGGGGGCGCGGAGACCCAGTACTTC. Translation gives CASSLVSGGAETQYF.

The J gene is TRBJ2-5, the V gene TRBV4-3; 8 nucleotides align to TRBD2. Looked up from germline, CDR1 is LGHNA and CDR2 is YSLEER. The CDR3 has 17 amino acids. Trimming at V came to 1 base and at J to 5 bases, leaving 12 bases not matched to a gene. The CDR3 DNA is TGCGCCAGCAGCCAAGCCATAACCGGGGGGGGCCACGAGACCCAGTACTTC. Translated, it gives CASSQAITGGGHETQYF.

This chain connects TRBV11-2 to TRBJ2-2; 7 bases agree with TRBD1. Unmatched junction bases numbered 3, after V lost 3 bases and J lost 5 bases. This CDR3 is built from 14 residues. Germline V gene lookup returns CDR1 SGHAT and CDR2 FQNNGV. CDR3 bases: TGTGCCAGCAGCTTGACAGGGTGGACCGGGGAGCTGTTTTTT. This encodes CASSLTGWTGELFF.

The chain is built from TRBV7-2 and TRBJ1-5, with D maybe TRBD1 (6 bases). Germline V gene data show CDR1 as SGHTA and CDR2 as FQGNSA. The CDR3 consists of 16 residues. V lost 5 bases, J lost 0 bases, and 14 bases lay in between. The CDR3 here is CASSGGGRGSNQPQHF. The DNA of the CDR3 is TGTGCCAGCAGCGGGGGGGGGCGCGGTAGCAATCAGCCCCAGCATTTT.

This chain links TRBV19 with TRBJ2-6; TRBD1 might be the D (6 bases). The V gene's germline CDR1 is LNHDA and CDR2 SQIVND (reference sequence). CDR3 length: 14 residues. V shed 2 bases and J shed 8 bases, with 10 bases lying between them. The DNA for the CDR3 is TGTGCCAGTAGTATAACACAGGGAACCAACGTCCTGACTTTC. It translates to CASSITQGTNVLTF.

This clone was observed a few times. V usage is TRBV25-1 and J usage is TRBJ2-2; D is possibly TRBD1 (6 bases). The length of the CDR3 is 13 residues. V gave up 6 bases and J gave up 4 bases, with 9 bases separating them. Germline-derived CDR1 and CDR2 are MGHDK and SYGVNS. The CDR3 DNA sequence: TGTGCCAGCAGCAAACAGGGCACCGGGGAGCTGTTTTTT. Its protein is CASSKQGTGELFF. Using reference TRBV25-1 and TRBJ2-2 for the parts outside the CDR3, the full variable domain is EADIYQTPRYLVIGTGKKITLECSQTMGHDKMYWYQQDPGMELHLIHYSYGVNSTEKGDLSSESTVSRIRTEHFPLTLESARPSHTSQYLCASSKQGTGELFFGEGSRLTVL.

V gene TRBV4-2 combines with J gene TRBJ1-1, with unresolved D. Germline values: CDR1 LGHNA, CDR2 YNFKEQ. The V end lost 1 base, the J end lost 1 base, and 7 bases lay between the germline ends. The CDR3 loop spans 14 amino acids. In DNA form, the CDR3 reads TGTGCCAGCAGCCAAGTATCCTCGAACACTGAAGCTTTCTTT. It specifies CASSQVSSNTEAFF.

V is TRBV5-1 and J is TRBJ1-4, with 9 nucleotides matching TRBD1. The germline V gene encodes CDR1 SGHRS and CDR2 YFSETQ. V shed 4 bases, J shed 7 bases, and the junction held 11 bases outside the gene matches. The CDR3 has 16 amino acids. The DNA of the CDR3 is TGCGCCAGCAGCCTCGCAACAGGGGGCGTAGGTGAAAAACTGTTTTTT. This sequence encodes CASSLATGGVGEKLFF.

The chain combines TRBV7-9 with TRBJ2-7; 8 nucleotides line up with TRBD1. The CDR3 loop spans 15 amino acids. The V gene's germline CDR1 is SEHNR and CDR2 FQNEAQ (reference sequence). V lost 4 bases and J lost 2; bases outside the gene matches: 7. CDR3 bases: TGTGCCAGCAGCTCCCGGGACAGGCGAGCCTACGAGCAGTACTTC. It yields the protein CASSSRDRRAYEQYF.

This chain connects TRBV27 to TRBJ2-1; the D gene is possibly TRBD2 (6 bases). The CDR3 runs 18 residues. V was shortened by 2 bases and J by 5 bases, with 22 bases between the two germline ends. Germline V gives CDR1 MNHEY, CDR2 SMNVEV (reference sequence). The CDR3 coding sequence is TGTGCCAGCAGTTTACTACTCCCGGGACTCCTTAAAAACAATGAGCAGTTCTTC. This codes for CASSLLLPGLLKNNEQFF.

The chain has TRBV3-1 (or the pseudogene TRBV3-2) and TRBJ1-2; possibly TRBD1 for D (5 bases). V shed 8 bases and J shed 7 bases, with 14 bases lying between them. CDR1 and CDR2 (germline): LGHDT, YNNKEL (reference sequence). The length of the CDR3 is 12 residues. The CDR3 here is CASSGLHGGYTF. Written as DNA, the CDR3 is TGTGCCAGCTCGGGACTGCATGGTGGCTACACCTTC.

The sample holds one count of this clone. The V call is TRBV11-1, the J call TRBJ2-1, with 12 nucleotides matching TRBD1. This CDR3 comprises 15 residues. V was clipped by 3 bases and J by 9 bases; unmatched bases: 6. Germline V gene sequence: CDR1 SGHAT, CDR2 FQDESV (reference sequence). In nucleotides, the CDR3 is TGTGCCAGCAGCTTTGCCGGGACAGGGGGCCGTGAGCAGTTCTTC. Its translation: CASSFAGTGGREQFF.

The V and J genes are TRBV27 and TRBJ1-6, with D possibly TRBD1 on 6 matching bases. The length of the CDR3 is 17 residues. The germline V gene has CDR1 MNHEY and CDR2 SMNVEV (reference sequence). Trimming took off 2 bases at V and 9 bases at J, with 20 bases between the two ends. This CDR3 reads CASSLGRASGGPSPLHF. The CDR3, as DNA: TGTGCCAGCAGTTTAGGGAGGGCCTCCGGGGGCCCTTCACCCCTCCACTTT.

The genes are TRBV6-2 or TRBV6-3 and TRBJ2-4; D may be TRBD1 (5 bases). The V gene lost 2 bases and the J gene lost 10 bases, with 21 bases spanning the gap. This CDR3 has 16 residues. Per the germline V gene, CDR1 is MNHEY and CDR2 is SVGEGT. This chain's CDR3 is CASSYVDSRTGGIQYF. The CDR3 region has the DNA TGTGCCAGCAGTTACGTTGATTCCCGTACAGGTGGAATTCAGTACTTC.

The J gene is TRBJ2-3, the V gene TRBV19; 8 bases are a match to TRBD2. There are 14 residues in the CDR3. Germline V CDR1 and CDR2: LNHDA, SQIVND (reference sequence). V shed 5 bases, J shed 4 bases, and the junction held 5 bases outside the gene matches. CDR3 bases: TGTGCCAGTAGTGGGGGACTAGTTGCAGATACGCAGTATTTT. Residues: CASSGGLVADTQYF.

The rearrangement links TRBV9 to TRBJ1-1; D unresolved. CDR3 size: 15 residues. Germline lookup yields CDR1 SGDLS and CDR2 YYNGEE. Trimming cost V 1 base and J 4 bases, with 14 bases left between them. This CDR3 reads CASSVSRVPGTEAFF. The CDR3 bases are TGTGCCAGCAGCGTAAGTCGGGTCCCGGGCACTGAAGCTTTCTTT.

The gene calls are TRBV28 and TRBJ2-7; TRBD2 is a possible D gene (5 bases). The CDR3 runs 15 residues. Trimming cost V 1 base and J 0 bases, with 10 bases left between them. The germline CDR1 and CDR2 sequences are MDHEN and SYDVKM. The CDR3 is CASSLFRGSSYEQYF. In nucleotides, the CDR3 is TGTGCCAGCAGTTTATTTCGGGGTAGCTCCTACGAGCAGTACTTC.

The CDR3 region has the DNA TGTGCCAGCACCCTCCTAGCGGGATCCTACGAGCAGTACTTC. Its protein product is CASTLLAGSYEQYF. This chain connects TRBV2 to TRBJ2-7; 9 nucleotides line up with TRBD2. The CDR3 extends over 14 amino acids. The V gene end was trimmed by 7 bases and the J gene end by 1 base; junction bases not matched to a gene: 5. CDR1 and CDR2 (germline): SNHLY, FYNNEI. Variable domain in full (rest from reference TRBV2 and TRBJ2-7): EPEVTQTPSHQVTQMGQEVILRCVPISNHLYFYWYRQILGQKVEFLVSFYNNEISEKSEIFDDQFSVERPDGSNFTLKIRSTKLEDSAMYFCASTLLAGSYEQYFGPGTRLTVT.